Presented here are 18 T cell receptor beta chains from one specimen sequenced in a study of T cell responses to AZD1222 COVID-19 vaccine. Using immunoSEQ multiplex PCR, the repertoire was profiled, and TCRdb retains in-frame clones only, with some absent. The sample has 90,000 to 130,000 clones, roughly 89% seen once. Sequencing was performed on peripheral blood, taken 28 days after the second AZD1222 dose. The receptor source for this set is an adult who received the AZD1222 COVID-19 vaccine.

V and J are TRBV5-4 and TRBJ1-2; D possibly corresponds to TRBD1 (6 bases). This CDR3 region has 15 residues. The V gene lost 0 bases and the J gene lost 3 bases, with 12 bases spanning the gap. Germline V lookup: CDR1 SGHNT, CDR2 YYREEE (reference sequence). CDR3 nucleotide sequence: TGTGCCAGCAGCTTGGCCGGGGGGCACGACTATGGCTACACCTTC. Its protein product is CASSLAGGHDYGYTF.

The chain is built from TRBV19 and TRBJ1-2; 7 bases fit TRBD1. The CDR3 contains 13 residues. Germline V gene data show CDR1 as LNHDA and CDR2 as SQIVND (reference sequence). Trimming took 7 bases from V and 2 from J; bases not matched to a gene: 4. For the CDR3, the DNA is TGTGCCAGTACCCGGGACAGAAACTATGGCTACACCTTC. Encoded protein: CASTRDRNYGYTF.

This chain joins TRBV28 and TRBJ2-1, with D maybe TRBD2 (5 bases). Germline V gene lookup returns CDR1 MDHEN and CDR2 SYDVKM. The V end was cut by 5 bases, the J end by 10 bases, with 15 bases between. The CDR3 totals 13 residues. CDR3: CASSPGLPGEQFF. In nucleotides, the CDR3 is TGTGCCAGCAGTCCCGGACTCCCGGGGGAGCAGTTCTTC.

This clone was observed once. The chain joins TRBV6-5 to TRBJ2-5, with 7 bases fitting TRBD1. The CDR3 spans 15 residues. Germline V lookup: CDR1 MNHEY, CDR2 SVGAGI. V lost 6 bases, J lost 2 bases, and 9 bases stayed unmatched. The CDR3 nucleotides read TGTGCCAGCAGCCGACAGGGAAGGGGGCAAGAGACCCAGTACTTC. This sequence encodes CASSRQGRGQETQYF.

This chain links TRBV5-1 with TRBJ2-3; 10 nucleotides agree with TRBD2. Germline V CDR1 and CDR2: SGHRS, YFSETQ. V lost 3 bases, J lost 8 bases, and 12 bases stayed unmatched. CDR3 length equals 16 residues. CDR3 amino acids: CASSSPSSGGLVTQYF. The CDR3 DNA sequence: TGCGCCAGCAGCTCCCCCTCTAGCGGGGGTTTGGTTACGCAGTATTTT.

The chain carries TRBV3-1 (or the pseudogene TRBV3-2) and TRBJ2-5, with 9 bases aligning to TRBD1. The germline CDR1 and CDR2 sequences are LGHDT and YNNKEL (reference sequence). This CDR3 is built from 13 residues. V lost 6 bases, J lost 5 bases, and 4 bases stayed unmatched. CDR3 DNA: TGTGCCAGCAGGCTACAGGGGGCGGAGACCCAGTACTTC. Translation: CASRLQGAETQYF.

This rearrangement joins TRBV5-1 to TRBJ1-6; D might be TRBD1 (5 bases). The CDR3 length is 15 residues. V shed 0 bases and J shed 9 bases, with 13 bases lying between them. The V gene's germline CDR1 is SGHRS and CDR2 YFSETQ. The CDR3 is CASSLGGYTRSPLHF. The CDR3 coding sequence is TGCGCCAGCAGCTTGGGGGGGTATACACGTTCACCCCTCCACTTT.

This chain joins TRBV7-8 and TRBJ1-3; 8 bases agree with TRBD1. Germline V lookup: CDR1 SGHVS, CDR2 FQNEAQ. The CDR3 runs 15 residues. V trimming: 5 bases; J trimming: 8 bases; junction bases outside the gene matches: 11. The CDR3 DNA follows: TGTGCCAGCAGCAACCGGACAGGGTCAAGGGACACCATATATTTT. Translated, it gives CASSNRTGSRDTIYF.

V usage is TRBV2 and J usage is TRBJ1-4; D uncertain. The V and J ends lost 6 bases and 5 bases respectively, with 4 bases between them. This CDR3 comprises 11 residues. Germline CDR1 SNHLY, CDR2 FYNNEI. The CDR3 coding sequence is TGTGCCAGCAGCTACAATGAAAAACTGTTTTTT. This encodes CASSYNEKLFF.

Concerning this clone: Other nucleotide sequences in the sample specify the same CDR3. The chain joins TRBV10-1 to TRBJ2-7; a possible D gene is TRBD1 (6 bases). Trimming took 3 bases from V and 6 from J, leaving 12 bases between them. Germline CDR1 and CDR2: WNHNN and SYGVQD (reference sequence). The CDR3 totals 13 residues. This chain's CDR3 is CASSEQGRGEQYF. DNA of the CDR3: TGCGCCAGCAGTGAACAGGGTCGGGGCGAGCAGTACTTC.

This clone was seen a handful of times. The CDR3 spells CASRPFRGQGVLFNVGTEAFF. CDR3 nucleotides: TGTGCAAGTCGCCCTTTCAGGGGACAGGGGGTACTTTTCAATGTGGGCACTGAAGCTTTCTTT. The V gene is TRBV12-2, the J gene TRBJ1-1; TRBD1 is the table's D call and was not checked against the DNA. TRBV12-2 is termed a pseudogene. The CDR3 is made up of 21 amino acids.

This clone appeared a single time. The rearrangement uses TRBV20-1 and TRBJ2-7, with D hard to call. V lost 0 bases and J lost 4, with 4 bases in between. The CDR3 consists of 11 residues. Germline-derived CDR1 and CDR2 are DFQATT and SNEGSKA (reference sequence). The CDR3 DNA follows: TGCAGTGCTAGAGATCATTACGAGCAGTACTTC. It translates to CSARDHYEQYF.

The CDR3, as DNA: TGTGCCAGCAGCTCCTATCGACAGGGTGGGTCCTACAATGAGCAGTTCTTC. Translated, it gives CASSSYRQGGSYNEQFF. V and J are TRBV5-6 and TRBJ2-1, with 7 bases matching TRBD1. The V and J ends lost 3 bases and 1 base, in that order; junction bases with no gene match: 10. Looked up from germline, CDR1 is SGHDT and CDR2 is YYEEEE. The CDR3 loop spans 17 amino acids.

The J gene is TRBJ1-3, the V gene TRBV5-6, with TRBD1 matching over 8 bases. This CDR3 is 19 amino acids long. CDR1 SGHDT and CDR2 YYEEEE come from the germline V gene. V was clipped by 0 bases and J by 0 bases; unmatched bases: 11. CDR3 DNA sequence: TGTGCCAGCAGCTTGGCGCGGTGGGCAGGGGGCTACTCTGGAAACACCATATATTTT. Protein: CASSLARWAGGYSGNTIYF.

This chain links TRBV5-1 with TRBJ1-1, with D uncertain. The CDR3 sequence is 13 residues long. The germline CDR1 and CDR2 sequences are SGHRS and YFSETQ. V was shortened by 4 bases and J by 1 base, with 8 bases between the two germline ends. The CDR3 bases are TGCGCCAGCAGCCCAAAAGGGAACACTGAAGCTTTCTTT. Protein sequence: CASSPKGNTEAFF.

The rearrangement links TRBV4-1 to TRBJ1-2; TRBD1 might be the D (6 bases). The CDR3 is made up of 15 amino acids. Trimming removed 3 bases at V and 4 bases at J, with 15 bases between. From germline, CDR1 is MGHRA and CDR2 YSYEKL. The CDR3 DNA is TGCGCCAGCAGCCAGGTTGGACAGAGAGGCTATGGCTACACCTTC. This gives the protein CASSQVGQRGYGYTF.

The V and J genes are TRBV28 and TRBJ1-2, with 12 nucleotides matching TRBD1. This CDR3 contains 15 residues. The junction had 5 bases not matched to a gene; V was cut back by 3 bases and J by 6 bases. The germline V gene encodes CDR1 MDHEN and CDR2 SYDVKM. This chain's CDR3 is CASSLGGQGANGYTF. The CDR3 DNA reads TGTGCCAGCAGTTTGGGGGGACAGGGGGCAAATGGCTACACCTTC.

This clone was recorded a few times. V and J are TRBV3-1 (or the pseudogene TRBV3-2) and TRBJ2-7, with D uncertain. Trimming removed 0 bases from V and 2 bases from J, with 17 bases in between. CDR1 is LGHDT, CDR2 YNNKEL, per germline (reference sequence). The CDR3 has 17 residues. CDR3 in amino acids: CASSQEGNSLWAYEQYF. CDR3 bases: TGTGCCAGCAGCCAAGAAGGTAACAGCCTCTGGGCCTACGAGCAGTACTTC.